The T cell receptor beta chain described here comes from a study of blood T cell repertoires in COVID-19. Study background: The United States, Italy and Spain provided the acute and convalescent COVID-19 samples. T cells, B-cell-depleted T cells, or PBMCs provided the cDNA or gDNA that served as material.

Trimming cost V 3 bases and J 4 bases; bases outside gene matches: 9. The CDR3 length is 16 residues. CDR1 SGDLS and CDR2 YYNGEE come from the germline V gene. Original processing notes: The assay estimated nucleated cells by amplifying reference gene primers. Assay used: immunoSEQ multiplex PCR; TCRdb lists only in-frame clones, some missing. V, J and clone size reflect that table, while D and trimming were determined from the DNA. The table has under 75,000 clones, 70% to 90% seen once; the top ten hold around 20%. This clone is a singleton in its sample. The TCR sequence derives from an elderly woman with active COVID-19. Material for sequencing was peripheral blood. This chain connects TRBV9 to TRBJ2-1, with 8 bases that match TRBD2. The CDR3 nucleotides read TGTGCCAGCAGCGCCACAGCGGGGGCGACTTACAATGAGCAGTTCTTC. Translating it yields CASSATAGATYNEQFF.